One sample yielded the 25 T cell receptor beta chains listed below, sequenced in a study of blood T cells in healthy people across ages. The use of a sample-barcoded 5' primer and a J-beta primer mix characterized a second PCR of 7 to 11 cycles. TCRdb re-called the 5' RACE reads through MiXCR, storing one row per CDR3 protein. Of roughly 570,000 distinct CDR3 sequences listed, 25% to 30% are singletons. Sequenced: blood. The receptors were gathered from a woman in her seventies in good health.

This chain links TRBV6-5 with TRBJ2-6, with D possibly matching TRBD2 (6 bases). CDR3 length: 16 amino acids. V gave up 5 bases and J gave up 0 bases, with 11 bases separating them. CDR1 is MNHEY and CDR2 is SVGAGI in the germline V gene. The DNA for the CDR3 is TGTGCCAGCAGTATATATAGCGGCTCTGGGGCCAACGTCCTGACTTTC. This gives the protein CASSIYSGSGANVLTF.

In its sample, this clonotype was seen a few times. The chain combines TRBV29-1 with TRBJ1-1; D unresolved. The ends were cut back, 3 bases at V and 0 bases at J, with 8 bases in the middle. Germline CDR1 SQVTM, CDR2 ANQGSEA. This CDR3 is built from 13 residues. CDR3 coding DNA: TGCAGCGTTGAGAGGCGTATGAACACTGAAGCTTTCTTT. It specifies CSVERRMNTEAFF.

The genes are TRBV10-3 and TRBJ1-2; weak D call: TRBD1 (6 bases). The V end was cut by 6 bases, the J end by 4 bases, with 18 bases between. Per germline, CDR1 ENHRY and CDR2 SYGVKD. There are 15 residues in the CDR3. The CDR3 DNA reads TGTGCCATCAGGCCGGACAGCCAACACATCTATGGCTACACCTTC. Translating gives CAIRPDSQHIYGYTF.

This sequence joins TRBV6-5 and TRBJ2-7; the D call may be TRBD1 or TRBD2 (5 bases each). The CDR3 is 14 residues long. V lost 0 bases and J 5 bases, leaving 11 bases between the germline ends. The germline gives CDR1 MNHEY, CDR2 SVGAGI. The CDR3 loop reads CASSYSLGRDEQYF. The CDR3 nucleotides are TGTGCCAGCAGTTACTCGTTGGGACGGGACGAGCAGTACTTC.

This rearrangement joins TRBV12-3 or TRBV12-4 to TRBJ1-3; no reliable D call. CDR3 length: 15 residues. Trimming cost V 8 bases and J 0 bases, with 14 bases left between them. CDR3 DNA: TGTGCCAGCGGTAGATGGGAAGGCTCTGGAAACACCATATATTTT. Its translation is CASGRWEGSGNTIYF.

CDR3 nucleotide sequence: TGTGCCAGCAGAGTGAGGACGGATGTGCAGTACTTC. Translation: CASRVRTDVQYF. J is TRBJ2-5 and V is TRBV12-3 or TRBV12-4; no reliable D call. This CDR3 is built from 12 residues. With 6 bases removed from V and 11 bases from J, the gap between germline ends came to 16 bases.

The V and J genes are TRBV18 and TRBJ2-5; 7 positions match TRBD2. The V and J ends lost 6 bases and 1 base, in that order; junction bases with no gene match: 5. The V gene's germline CDR1 is KGHSH and CDR2 LQKENI. The CDR3 contains 14 residues. The CDR3 DNA reads TGTGCCAGCTCTCGGGGGGACTCCCAAGAGACCCAGTACTTC. It codes for CASSRGDSQETQYF.

The CDR3 nucleotides are TGTGCCAGCAGTGATCGGACGAGAGGTGAAAAACTGTTTTTT. Its protein is CASSDRTRGEKLFF. The rearrangement joins TRBV6-2 or TRBV6-3 to TRBJ1-4; the D is unclear. The CDR3 length is 14 residues. Looked up from germline, CDR1 is MNHEY and CDR2 is SVGEGT. V shed 5 bases and J shed 7 bases, with 14 bases lying between them.

V is TRBV10-3 and J is TRBJ1-2, with TRBD1 matching 8 bases. The germline V gene encodes CDR1 ENHRY and CDR2 SYGVKD. V gave up 6 bases and J gave up 3 bases; unmatched junction bases: 6. CDR3 size: 14 residues. CDR3 in DNA: TGTGCCATCAGGACAGGGGACAGCGACTATGGCTACACCTTC. Translating gives CAIRTGDSDYGYTF.

This clonotype was seen only a few times. The V call is TRBV7-2, the J call TRBJ2-5; D is unresolved. The CDR3 sequence is 13 residues long. V lost 7 bases, J lost 0 bases, and 9 bases lay in between. Germline V CDR1 and CDR2: SGHTA, FQGNSA. CDR3 loop: CASTTANQETQYF. CDR3 nucleotides: TGTGCCAGCACCACAGCTAACCAAGAGACCCAGTACTTC.

Comment on this clonotype: Compared with germline, one end of the junction differs, possibly owing to a read error. The chain has TRBV5-1 and TRBJ1-1; no firm D call. The CDR3 length is 13 residues. The germline V gene has CDR1 SGHRS and CDR2 YFSETQ. The CDR3 reads CASSLGTGQLLIF. The CDR3 DNA sequence: TGCGCCAGCAGCTTGGGGACGGGCCAACTATTAATCTTT. The whole variable domain, remainder taken from reference TRBV5-1 and TRBJ1-1, is KAGVTQTPRYLIKTRGQQVTLSCSPISGHRSVSWYQQTPGQGLQFLFEYFSETQRNKGNFPGRFSGRQFSNSRSEMNVSTLELGDSALYLCASSLGTGQLLIFGQGTRLTVV.

This clonotype appeared many times. The chain employs TRBV4-1 and TRBJ1-2, with D uncertain. This CDR3 comprises 14 residues. Trimming took 0 bases from V and 4 from J, leaving 9 bases between them. Germline lookup yields CDR1 MGHRA and CDR2 YSYEKL. The CDR3 sequence is CASSQDLLGYGYTF. The CDR3 DNA is TGCGCCAGCAGCCAAGACCTACTCGGCTATGGCTACACCTTC.

This clonotype showed up just a few times. The chain employs TRBV20-1 and TRBJ1-3; D gene uncertain. This CDR3 is built from 14 residues. V lost 2 bases and J 0 bases, leaving 8 bases between the germline ends. CDR1 and CDR2 (germline): DFQATT, SNEGSKA (reference sequence). CDR3 amino acids: CSARPQSSGNTIYF. The CDR3 nucleotides read TGCAGTGCTAGACCACAGAGCTCTGGAAACACCATATATTTT.

This clonotype has a handful of counts. The rearrangement links TRBV4-2 to TRBJ2-3; 7 bases are shared with TRBD2. The CDR3 is made up of 17 amino acids. V was pared by 0 bases and J by 3 bases, with 9 bases of the junction left unmatched. Germline CDR1 LGHNA, CDR2 YNFKEQ. CDR3 sequence (DNA): TGTGCCAGCAGCCAAGATACAAGCGGCGGGGGAACAGATACGCAGTATTTT. It codes for CASSQDTSGGGTDTQYF.

The rearrangement links TRBV9 to TRBJ1-2, with D tentatively TRBD1 (5 bases). Germline V CDR1 and CDR2: SGDLS, YYNGEE. Deletions cut 1 base from V and 5 bases from J, with 15 bases between. CDR3 length: 15 residues. The CDR3 spells CASSVSGLGSYGYTF. CDR3 bases: TGTGCCAGCAGCGTATCGGGGCTTGGGTCATATGGCTACACCTTC.

This clonotype turned up a few times. The chain carries TRBV4-1 and TRBJ1-1, with a tentative D call TRBD1 (6 bases). Trimming stripped 4 bases from V and 4 bases from J, with 19 bases between. This CDR3 region has 16 residues. The germline V gene has CDR1 MGHRA and CDR2 YSYEKL. This CDR3 reads CASSLKDFQGTTEAFF. CDR3 sequence (DNA): TGCGCCAGCAGCCTAAAGGATTTTCAGGGGACCACTGAAGCTTTCTTT.

The rearrangement uses TRBV6-1 and TRBJ1-6, with unresolved D. The V end lost 11 bases, the J end lost 4 bases, and 12 bases lay between the germline ends. This CDR3 is built from 13 residues. Germline lookup yields CDR1 MNHNS and CDR2 SASEGT. CDR3 DNA: TGTGCCTCCGAGATCGGATATAATTCACCCCTCCACTTT. Translating gives CASEIGYNSPLHF.

This chain joins TRBV5-1 and TRBJ1-4; 7 positions match TRBD1. This CDR3 comprises 16 residues. V trimming: 5 bases; J trimming: 2 bases; junction bases outside the gene matches: 9. Germline CDR1 is SGHRS and CDR2 is YFSETQ. The CDR3 DNA reads TGCGCCAGCAGACAACCGACAGGGTCGACTAATGAAAAACTGTTTTTT. Amino acids: CASRQPTGSTNEKLFF.

The rearrangement links TRBV4-3 to TRBJ1-6; tentative D call: TRBD1 (5 bases). The CDR3 is 15 residues long. CDR1 LGHNA and CDR2 YSLEER come from the germline V gene. V lost 2 bases and J lost 9, with 14 bases in between. CDR3 sequence: CASSQTRQGRSPLHF. The CDR3 nucleotides read TGCGCCAGCAGCCAAACGCGGCAGGGACGTTCACCCCTCCACTTT.

About this clonotype itself: A junction boundary mismatches the germline segment, possibly from a read error. The chain joins TRBV7-2 to TRBJ1-2, with 7 positions matching TRBD1. Germline values: CDR1 SGHTA, CDR2 FQGNSA. This CDR3 region has 14 residues. This chain's CDR3 is CACSTRQGDYGYTF. CDR3 sequence (DNA): TGTGCCTGCAGCACACGACAGGGTGACTATGGCTACACCTTC.

The chain couples TRBV9 to TRBJ2-5; 9 nucleotides match TRBD1. The CDR3 is made up of 15 amino acids. J was trimmed by 5 bases and V by 4 bases; bases with no gene match: 9. Germline CDR1 SGDLS, CDR2 YYNGEE. The CDR3 DNA reads as TGTGCCAGCAGCATCCGGGACAGGGTGTTCGAGACCCAGTACTTC. This gives the protein CASSIRDRVFETQYF.

This clonotype has a handful of counts. The chain recombines TRBV7-8 with TRBJ2-2; D is perhaps TRBD2 (6 bases). Trimming took 5 bases from V and 3 from J, leaving 16 bases between them. Germline loops: CDR1 SGHVS, CDR2 FQNEAQ. The CDR3 runs 16 residues. The chain's CDR3 is CASSPRAGTDTGELFF. The CDR3 DNA reads as TGTGCCAGCAGCCCTCGTGCGGGGACGGACACCGGGGAGCTGTTTTTT. Supplemented by reference TRBV7-8 and TRBJ2-2, the full variable domain reads GAGVSQSPRYKVAKRGQDVALRCDPISGHVSLFWYQQALGQGPEFLTYFQNEAQLDKSGLPSDRFFAERPEGSVSTLKIQRTQQEDSAVYLCASSPRAGTDTGELFFGEGSRLTVL.

CDR3 bases: TGCAGTGCCCCCGGACTACCAGGTCGGAACAATGAGCAGTTCTTC. It translates to CSAPGLPGRNNEQFF. This chain links TRBV20-1 with TRBJ2-1, with D perhaps matching TRBD2 (6 bases). Trimming removed 6 bases at V and 5 bases at J, with 20 bases between. This CDR3 region has 15 residues. Per germline, CDR1 DFQATT and CDR2 SNEGSKA (reference sequence).

The J gene is TRBJ1-5, the V gene TRBV7-2; D remains unclear. CDR1 and CDR2 (germline): SGHTA, FQGNSA. This CDR3 has 15 amino acids. V was cut by 2 bases and J by 4 bases, with 12 bases left in between. The CDR3 sequence: CASSLYGLLNQPQHF. Written as DNA, the CDR3 is TGTGCCAGCAGCTTATACGGGTTGCTGAATCAGCCCCAGCATTTT.

This clonotype was recorded many times. This may come from a read error, since a much larger clone is one base off. J is TRBJ1-2 and V is TRBV6-1; 9 nucleotides align to TRBD1. CDR1 is MNHNS, CDR2 SASEGT, per germline. V lost 8 bases, J lost 4 bases, and 14 bases stayed unmatched. The CDR3 is made up of 16 amino acids. The CDR3 here is CASGPTTGTGTYGYTF. The CDR3 DNA sequence: TGTGCCAGCGGTCCGACCACCGGGACAGGGACCTATGGCTACACCTTC.